This passage covers 24 T cell receptor beta chains from one sample sequenced in a study of shared clonotypes between healthy human individuals. Sequenced by immunoSEQ multiplex PCR; TCRdb stores in-frame clones only, minus some. The table has around 980,000 clones, around 78% seen once. The sample taken for sequencing was memory CD4+ T cells from PBMCs. The sample's subset: CD45RA-negative fraction. Every receptor here comes from a man between 18 and 29 years old in good health. Some clones in this sample may be carry-over from other donors' samples.

V and J are TRBV28 and TRBJ1-3, with D possibly matching TRBD1 (5 bases). CDR3 size: 15 residues. Germline lookup yields CDR1 MDHEN and CDR2 SYDVKM. V was pared by 6 bases and J by 0 bases, with 12 bases between. The CDR3 sequence is CASSNTGSSGNTIYF. The CDR3 nucleotides are TGTGCCAGCAGCAATACAGGTAGCTCTGGAAACACCATATATTTT.

Comment on this clone: Additional DNA sequences in this sample encode the identical CDR3. The chain has TRBV20-1 and TRBJ1-4; D uncertain. Looked up from germline, CDR1 is DFQATT and CDR2 is SNEGSKA (reference sequence). The CDR3 is made up of 11 amino acids. V shed 3 bases and J shed 5 bases, with 4 bases lying between them. The CDR3 loop reads CSARLNEKLFF. The CDR3 nucleotides read TGCAGTGCTAGGTTGAATGAAAAACTGTTTTTT.

This clone has only a few counts. The chain links TRBV5-4 to TRBJ2-5, with a weak D call TRBD2 (6 bases). Trimming pared 4 bases from V and 7 bases from J, leaving 17 bases between. The CDR3 has 14 amino acids. CDR1 and CDR2 (germline): SGHNT, YYREEE (reference sequence). The DNA for the CDR3 is TGTGCCAGCAGCCCGGACGGGGGAAGGGGGACCCAGTACTTC. This translates into CASSPDGGRGTQYF.

The CDR3 region is CASSLDQRDTQYF. CDR3 DNA sequence: TGTGCCAGCAGCTTAGATCAGAGGGATACGCAGTATTTT. The V call is TRBV7-6, the J call TRBJ2-3; D not resolved. Germline CDR1 reads SGHVS; CDR2 reads FNYEAQ. The CDR3 runs 13 residues. V was pared by 1 base and J by 6 bases, with 8 bases between.

A word on this clone: Other nucleotide sequences in the sample specify the same CDR3. V and J are TRBV5-1 and TRBJ2-7; 11 nucleotides agree with TRBD1. Trimming took 7 bases from V and 3 from J; bases not matched to a gene: 6. Germline CDR1 is SGHRS and CDR2 is YFSETQ. The CDR3 has 14 amino acids. This CDR3 is CASSLGTGGYEQYF. The CDR3 nucleotides are TGCGCCAGCTCCTTGGGGACAGGGGGCTACGAGCAGTACTTC.

This clone was picked up one time. This chain connects TRBV5-1 to TRBJ1-1, with 9 bases lining up with TRBD1. In germline, CDR1 is SGHRS, CDR2 YFSETQ. CDR3 size: 15 residues. J was trimmed by 0 bases and V by 4 bases; bases with no gene match: 4. CDR3 residues: CASSKDRGVNTEAFF. CDR3 nucleotide sequence: TGCGCCAGCAGCAAGGACAGGGGAGTGAACACTGAAGCTTTCTTT.

The chain combines TRBV5-1 with TRBJ1-2, with D possibly being TRBD1 (6 bases). Germline V lookup: CDR1 SGHRS, CDR2 YFSETQ. V was clipped by 4 bases and J by 7 bases, with 11 bases between them. The CDR3 has 12 amino acids. The CDR3 sequence: CASSQQGSGYTF. The DNA for the CDR3 is TGCGCCAGCAGCCAACAGGGAAGTGGCTACACCTTC.

This clone appeared a few times. Other DNA sequences in this sample translate to the same CDR3. DNA of the CDR3: TGTGCCAGCTCACCACCAGGCTTGAATGAGCAGTTCTTC. Translation: CASSPPGLNEQFF. The chain has TRBV18 and TRBJ2-1; D call uncertain. The CDR3 spans 13 residues. The V gene lost 0 bases and the J gene lost 7 bases, with 7 bases spanning the gap. Germline lookup yields CDR1 KGHSH and CDR2 LQKENI. Full variable domain (missing parts from reference TRBV18 and TRBJ2-1): NAGVMQNPRHLVRRRGQEARLRCSPMKGHSHVYWYRQLPEEGLKFMVYLQKENIIDESGMPKERFSAEFPKEGPSILRIQQVVRGDSAAYFCASSPPGLNEQFFGPGTRLTVL.

The chain has TRBV5-4 and TRBJ1-2; TRBD1 might be the D (5 bases). Trimming left V 0 bases short and J 3 bases short, with 18 bases between. The germline CDR1 and CDR2 sequences are SGHNT and YYREEE (reference sequence). This CDR3 has 17 residues. The CDR3 region has the DNA TGTGCCAGCAGCTTGGGGGGCGGGGCAGTGGGTTACTATGGCTACACCTTC. This codes for CASSLGGGAVGYYGYTF.

The chain combines TRBV5-1 with TRBJ1-1; D not resolved. Germline loops: CDR1 SGHRS, CDR2 YFSETQ. Trimming removed 4 bases at V and 2 bases at J, with 3 bases between. The CDR3 extends over 11 amino acids. CDR3 amino acids: CASSTNTEAFF. The CDR3 bases are TGCGCCAGCAGCACTAACACTGAAGCTTTCTTT.

The chain carries TRBV11-2 and TRBJ2-5; 7 bases are shared with TRBD2. CDR3 length: 15 residues. J was trimmed by 10 bases and V by 3 bases; bases with no gene match: 14. Germline CDR1 and CDR2: SGHAT and FQNNGV. The CDR3 is CASSFLLQDPGGQYF. CDR3 sequence (DNA): TGTGCCAGCAGCTTTTTGTTACAGGATCCGGGGGGCCAGTACTTC. The full variable domain, rest sourced from reference TRBV11-2 and TRBJ2-5, is EAGVAQSPRYKIIEKRQSVAFWCNPISGHATLYWYQQILGQGPKLLIQFQNNGVVDDSQLPKDRFSAERLKGVDSTLKIQPAKLEDSAVYLCASSFLLQDPGGQYFGPGTRLLVL.

This clone was counted a few times. Additional DNA sequences in this sample encode the identical CDR3. V usage is TRBV4-1 and J usage is TRBJ2-7; tentative D call: TRBD2 (6 bases). V gave up 2 bases and J gave up 3 bases, with 17 bases separating them. CDR3 length: 16 residues. Looked up from germline, CDR1 is MGHRA and CDR2 is YSYEKL. The CDR3: CASSQTLALADYEQYF. The CDR3 nucleotides are TGCGCCAGCAGCCAAACACTAGCCCTTGCGGACTACGAGCAGTACTTC.

V and J are TRBV29-1 and TRBJ2-7; D tentatively fits TRBD1 or TRBD2 (5 bases each). V shed 2 bases and J shed 3 bases, with 14 bases lying between them. Germline lookup yields CDR1 SQVTM and CDR2 ANQGSEA. The CDR3 spans 14 residues. As DNA, the CDR3 is TGCAGCGTTGAACTCCGGGACCGTCTCTACGAGCAGTACTTC. Its translation: CSVELRDRLYEQYF.

The chain combines TRBV18 with TRBJ2-6; no definite D call. Germline loops: CDR1 KGHSH, CDR2 LQKENI. The V end lost 3 bases, the J end lost 0 bases, and 15 bases lay between the germline ends. The CDR3 runs 18 residues. DNA of the CDR3: TGTGCCAGCTCACCCGCACCTCCTAAGAGCTCTGGGGCCAACGTCCTGACTTTC. Protein: CASSPAPPKSSGANVLTF.

This clone was seen a handful of times. The CDR3 sequence: CARGDRKETQYF. CDR3 in DNA: TGTGCCAGGGGGGACAGGAAAGAGACCCAGTACTTC. The V gene is TRBV6-1, the J gene TRBJ2-5; TRBD1 matches 8 bases. The CDR3 consists of 12 residues. J gave up 3 bases and V 9 bases, and 3 bases lay outside the gene matches. Germline V CDR1 and CDR2: MNHNS, SASEGT.

The chain links TRBV5-3 to TRBJ2-3, with 14 bases that match TRBD2. TRBV5-3 is placed among ORFs of uncertain function. CDR3 length: 18 residues. Germline trimming cut 3 bases from V and 4 bases from J; bases unmatched to any gene: 10. CDR3 DNA: TGTGCCAGAAGCTCGACTAGCGGGAGGGCCAGGAGGGCAGATACGCAGTATTTT. This sequence encodes CARSSTSGRARRADTQYF.

This CDR3 is CASSSPLTTNEKLFF. The CDR3 DNA sequence: TGTGCCAGCAGTTCCCCACTTACAACTAATGAAAAACTGTTTTTT. This rearrangement joins TRBV28 to TRBJ1-4; D uncertain. Trimming stripped 4 bases from V and 0 bases from J, with 9 bases between. The germline V gene encodes CDR1 MDHEN and CDR2 SYDVKM. The CDR3 has 15 residues. Together with reference TRBV28 and TRBJ1-4, the CDR3 gives the full variable domain: DVKVTQSSRYLVKRTGEKVFLECVQDMDHENMFWYRQDPGLGLRLIYFSYDVKMKEKGDIPEGYSVSREKKERFSLILESASTNQTSMYLCASSSPLTTNEKLFFGSGTQLSVL.

This clone was observed once. One base separates it from a far larger clone, so it is likely a read error. The chain is built from TRBV6-5 and TRBJ1-2, with 7 positions matching TRBD1. Germline values: CDR1 MNHEY, CDR2 SVGAGI. The CDR3 is 16 amino acids. The ends lost 2 bases at V and 4 bases at J; junction bases unmatched: 10. The CDR3 here is CASSYNLGGRGYGYTF. CDR3 nucleotides: TGTGCCAGCAGTTACAATTTAGGGGGCAGGGGCTATGGCTACACCTTC.

The V call is TRBV27, the J call TRBJ1-2, with 7 bases identical to TRBD1. Germline V gene sequence: CDR1 MNHEY, CDR2 SMNVEV (reference sequence). Germline trimming cut 8 bases from V and 4 bases from J; bases unmatched to any gene: 16. CDR3 length: 16 amino acids. The CDR3 DNA reads TGTGCCAGCGGGGCCTGGCAGGGGGGGATGAGCTATGGCTACACCTTC. Translation: CASGAWQGGMSYGYTF.

J is TRBJ2-5 and V is TRBV2, with D perhaps matching TRBD2 (5 bases). Trimming took 7 bases from V and 7 from J, leaving 10 bases between them. The germline CDR1 and CDR2 sequences are SNHLY and FYNNEI. This CDR3 region has 11 residues. The CDR3, as DNA: TGTGCCAGCAACGAGGGCGGGACCCAGTACTTC. This codes for CASNEGGTQYF.

Concerning this clone itself: This probably arose from a read error, given a far larger clone one base away. V is TRBV30 and J is TRBJ1-1; possible D gene TRBD1, 5 bases. In germline, CDR1 is GTSNPN, CDR2 SVGIG (reference sequence). Deletions cut 8 bases from V and 0 bases from J, with 13 bases between. The CDR3 covers 13 residues. In DNA form, the CDR3 reads TGTGCCCACCGGGACGAGGTGAACACTGAAGCTTTCTTT. It is translated as CAHRDEVNTEAFF.

Worth noting for this clone: Other DNA sequences of this sample code for an identical CDR3. The rearrangement links TRBV7-9 to TRBJ1-1; 7 bases agree with TRBD1. The CDR3 is made up of 15 amino acids. The V gene's germline CDR1 is SEHNR and CDR2 FQNEAQ (reference sequence). J was trimmed by 1 base and V by 5 bases; bases with no gene match: 7. CDR3 DNA: TGTGCCAGCAGCCCAAGACAGGGAGGGAACACTGAAGCTTTCTTT. It specifies CASSPRQGGNTEAFF.

The gene calls are TRBV2 and TRBJ2-1, with D perhaps TRBD2 (6 bases). Germline-derived CDR1 and CDR2 are SNHLY and FYNNEI. V shed 3 bases and J shed 8 bases, with 17 bases lying between them. This CDR3 comprises 15 residues. The CDR3 DNA follows: TGTGCCAGCAGTGAGTCTAGCGACCCCGGGGATGAGCAGTTCTTC. Protein product: CASSESSDPGDEQFF. Drawing the rest from reference TRBV2 and TRBJ2-1, the complete variable domain is EPEVTQTPSHQVTQMGQEVILRCVPISNHLYFYWYRQILGQKVEFLVSFYNNEISEKSEIFDDQFSVERPDGSNFTLKIRSTKLEDSAMYFCASSESSDPGDEQFFGPGTRLTVL.

The rearrangement uses TRBV5-1 and TRBJ2-7; 11 bases map to TRBD1. The trim removed 4 bases at V and 4 bases at J, leaving 7 bases unmatched. Germline V lookup: CDR1 SGHRS, CDR2 YFSETQ. The CDR3 extends over 15 amino acids. As DNA, the CDR3 is TGCGCCAGCAGCCCCCGGACAGGGGGCAAGTACGAGCAGTACTTC. It specifies CASSPRTGGKYEQYF.